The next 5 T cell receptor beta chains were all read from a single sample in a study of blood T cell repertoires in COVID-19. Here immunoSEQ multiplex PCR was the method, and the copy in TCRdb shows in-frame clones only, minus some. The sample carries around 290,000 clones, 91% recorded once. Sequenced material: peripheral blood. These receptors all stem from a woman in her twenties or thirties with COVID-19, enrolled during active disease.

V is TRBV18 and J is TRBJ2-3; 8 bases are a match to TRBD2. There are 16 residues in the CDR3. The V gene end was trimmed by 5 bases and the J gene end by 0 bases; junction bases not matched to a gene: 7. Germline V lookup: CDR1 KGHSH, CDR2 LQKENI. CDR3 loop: CASSSGAGGSTDTQYF. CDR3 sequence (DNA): TGTGCCAGCTCAAGCGGGGCGGGAGGAAGCACAGATACGCAGTATTTT.

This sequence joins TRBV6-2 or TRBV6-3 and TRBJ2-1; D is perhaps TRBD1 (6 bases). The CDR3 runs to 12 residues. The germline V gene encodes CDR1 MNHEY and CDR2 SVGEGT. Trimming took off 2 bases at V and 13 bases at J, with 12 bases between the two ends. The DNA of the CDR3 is TGTGCCAGCAGTTACGGGGGCTTACCTCAGTTCTTC. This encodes CASSYGGLPQFF.

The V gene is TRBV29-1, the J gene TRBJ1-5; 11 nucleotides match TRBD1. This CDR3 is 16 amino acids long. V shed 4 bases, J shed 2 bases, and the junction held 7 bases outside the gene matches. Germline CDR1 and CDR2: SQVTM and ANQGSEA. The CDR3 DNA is TGCAGCGTTGTGCCCGGGACAGGGGGAGGCAATCAGCCCCAGCATTTT. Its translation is CSVVPGTGGGNQPQHF.

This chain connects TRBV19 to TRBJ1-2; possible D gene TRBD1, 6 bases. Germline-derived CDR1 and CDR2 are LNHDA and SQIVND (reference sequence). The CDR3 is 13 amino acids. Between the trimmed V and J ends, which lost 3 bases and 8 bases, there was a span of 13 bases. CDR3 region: CASSIYPDSGYTF. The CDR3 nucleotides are TGTGCCAGTAGTATCTATCCGGACAGCGGCTACACCTTC.

The CDR3 sequence is CATSRAQGRNTEAFF. CDR3 in DNA: TGTGCCACCAGCAGAGCACAGGGGAGGAACACTGAAGCTTTCTTT. The V call is TRBV15, the J call TRBJ1-1, with 7 bases matching TRBD1. Germline lookup yields CDR1 LNHNV and CDR2 YYDKDF (reference sequence). J was trimmed by 1 base and V by 1 base; bases with no gene match: 3. The CDR3 loop spans 15 amino acids.